A single T cell receptor (beta chain) is shown here with its context. Original processing methods: For nucleated cells, counts were estimated from reference gene primer amplification. Sequencing was performed with immunoSEQ multiplex PCR; in TCRdb, only in-frame clones are kept and a portion is missing. The V and J calls and clone size were taken over from that table, and D and trimming were inferred from the DNA. This table has around 330,000 clones, about 91% appearing once. The data originate from a study of blood T cell repertoires in COVID-19. Study at large: Nucleic acid was either cDNA or gDNA, and it came from T cells, B-cell-depleted T cells, or PBMCs.

Germline lookup yields CDR1 SEHNR and CDR2 FQNEAQ (reference sequence). This CDR3 contains 12 residues. Trimming removed 3 bases at V and 3 bases at J, with 5 bases between. Material for sequencing was peripheral blood. The receptor was isolated from a woman in her twenties or thirties with COVID-19, enrolled during active disease. The chain is built from TRBV7-9 and TRBJ1-2; D call uncertain. CDR3 region: CASSFPYYGYTF. CDR3 nucleotide sequence: TGTGCCAGCAGCTTCCCCTACTATGGCTACACCTTC. The full variable domain, completed using reference TRBV7-9 and TRBJ1-2, is DTGVSQNPRHKITKRGQNVTFRCDPISEHNRLYWYRQTLGQGPEFLTYFQNEAQLEKSRLLSDRFSAERPKGSFSTLEIQRTEQGDSAMYLCASSFPYYGYTFGSGTRLTVV.